This T cell receptor (beta chain) came from a study of graft-versus-host responses after intestinal transplantation (dated by TCRdb to the early 2020s). As for the study more broadly: Recipients received multivisceral, liver-intestinal, or isolated intestinal transplants. Rather than going through the commercial service, samples from a few later patients were sequenced in-house on an Illumina MiSeq and processed with MiXCR. After intestinal transplantation, graft-versus-host and host-versus-graft alloreactive T cell clones were followed in the graft, circulation and bone marrow using bulk TCR-beta CDR3 sequencing. Donor T cell macrochimerism was defined as a peak of at least 4% donor T cells among recipient peripheral blood mononuclear cells. Alloreactive clones were identified by sequencing pre-transplant mixed lymphocyte reaction products and comparing these products with unstimulated pre-transplant donor and recipient T cells. Of the approximately 24 intestinal transplant recipients enrolled in the cohort, one of whom was a retransplant, 3 patients without pretransplant specimens were excluded. Anti-thymocyte globulin induction was given to all recipients, followed by maintenance tacrolimus and steroids for approximately three years. General findings and caveats noted by the study authors: The relatively low number and heterogeneity of intestinal transplant patients limited the conclusions. GvH clones were found in recipient bone marrow, and some of the GvH clones appeared earlier in ileal mucosa or blood, which is consistent with an intestinal mucosal origin. Early after transplant, peak levels of circulating GvH clones were found to be associated with declines in HvG clones. In the allografts of patients with donor T cell macrochimerism, GvH to HvG T cell clonal ratios were high.

Measured from the cysteine to the phenylalanine, the CDR3 is 15 residues long. The sequence is cut down to CDR3 DNA, 45 bases in frame from base 1. Looking up the germline V gene yields CDR1 SGHVS and CDR2 FNYEAQ. V is trimmed back by 2 bases and J by 3 bases, and the junction contains 4 bases that no gene match accounts for. About this clone itself: The antigen this receptor binds is unknown. Base qualities are not at hand, and no much larger clone is one base apart.

The library was prepared using the immunoSEQ multiplex PCR assay. For most patients, genomic DNA was isolated with the Qiagen DNeasy Blood and Tissue Kit and shipped frozen to Adaptive Biotechnologies for TCR sequencing. High-throughput TCR-beta CDR3 sequencing of genomic DNA from most patients was performed by Adaptive Biotechnologies. As for the authors' bioinformatics: TCR sequencing data were retrieved from Adaptive's ImmunoSEQ software for 18 patients, whereas three other patients were processed with MiXCR and VDJtools. CD4 versus CD8 sorting errors were corrected by removing sequences found in both subsets at a frequency ratio below 5:1. Because the origin of CDR3 nucleotide sequences shared between donor and recipient could not be assigned, those sequences were removed. To count as alloreactive, a clone needed at least 2-fold expansion over unstimulated cells and a minimum CFSE-low frequency of 0.002% (template counts) or 0.001% (read counts). Clones detected in sequenced pre-transplant spleen, lymph node, or MLR CFSE-low populations of the donor or recipient were defined as mappable. Cumulative frequency of alloreactive clones was calculated as a percentage of all sequences weighted by copy number. In TCRdb, the immuneACCESS table is reduced to in-frame sequences with V and J assigned. These tables do not hold every clone; where another copy was compared, an unresolved V gene accounts for under half, and the others remain unexplained. Clonal size and the V and J genes are those of that table, whereas D and trimming came from the DNA. The sample table records about 71,000 clones; approximately 94% of these occur just once. The biggest ten clones account for less than 0.65% of the sample.

In the paper's terms, the time point label means: cells obtained before transplantation from donor or recipient. CD3+CD4+ and CD3+CD8+ populations were FACS-sorted from unstimulated pre-transplant donor and recipient cells taken from spleen or lymph nodes. This sequence was found in a human donor who received an intestinal transplant. The rearranged segments are TRBV7-6 and TRBJ1-1, and TRBD1 matches 9 of the central bases. Sequenced here: unstimulated CD8+ T cells sorted from spleen or lymph node cells, sampled before intestinal transplant. The CDR3 region reads CASSLQQGADTEAFF. The nucleotide sequence is TGTGCCAGCAGCTTACAACAGGGGGCCGACACTGAAGCTTTCTTT.